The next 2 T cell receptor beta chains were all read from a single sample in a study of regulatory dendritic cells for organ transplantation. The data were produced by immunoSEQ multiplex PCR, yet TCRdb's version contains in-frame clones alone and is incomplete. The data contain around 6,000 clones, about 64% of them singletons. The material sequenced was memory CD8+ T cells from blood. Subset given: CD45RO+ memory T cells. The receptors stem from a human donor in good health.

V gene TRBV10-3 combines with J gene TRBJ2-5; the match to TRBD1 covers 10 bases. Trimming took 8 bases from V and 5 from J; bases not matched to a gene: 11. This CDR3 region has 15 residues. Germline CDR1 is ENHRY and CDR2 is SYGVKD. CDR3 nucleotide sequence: TGTGCCATCCCGGGACAGGGGTTTTTAGGGGAGACCCAGTACTTC. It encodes CAIPGQGFLGETQYF.

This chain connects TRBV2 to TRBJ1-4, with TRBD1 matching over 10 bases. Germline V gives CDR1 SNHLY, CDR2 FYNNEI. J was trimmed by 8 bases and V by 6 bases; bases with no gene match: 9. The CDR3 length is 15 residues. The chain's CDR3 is CASRRSTGGLEKLFF. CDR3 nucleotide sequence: TGTGCCAGCAGGCGTTCGACAGGGGGCCTGGAAAAACTGTTTTTT.